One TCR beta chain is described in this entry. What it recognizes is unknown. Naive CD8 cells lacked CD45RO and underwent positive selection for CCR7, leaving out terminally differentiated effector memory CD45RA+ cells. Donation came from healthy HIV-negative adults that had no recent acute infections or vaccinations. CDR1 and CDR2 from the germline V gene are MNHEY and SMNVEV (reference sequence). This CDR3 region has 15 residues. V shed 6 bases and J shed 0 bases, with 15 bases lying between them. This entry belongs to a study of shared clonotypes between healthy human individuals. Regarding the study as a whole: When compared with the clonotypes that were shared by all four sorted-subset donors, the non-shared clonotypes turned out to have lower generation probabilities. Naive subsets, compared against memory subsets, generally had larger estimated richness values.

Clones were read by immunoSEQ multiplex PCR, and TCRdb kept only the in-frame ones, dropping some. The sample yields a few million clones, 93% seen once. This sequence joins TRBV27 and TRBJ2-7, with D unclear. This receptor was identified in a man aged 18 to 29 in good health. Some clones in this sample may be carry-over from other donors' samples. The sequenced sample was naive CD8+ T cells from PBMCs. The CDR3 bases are TGTGCCAGCAGCCTCATCGGTCAAAGCTCCTACGAGCAGTACTTC. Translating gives CASSLIGQSSYEQYF.